This T cell receptor (beta chain) comes out of a study of spatial heterogeneity in lung cancer (dated by TCRdb to about 2019). Concerning the study at large: Samples were obtained from 70 to 85 patients with early-stage, untreated non-small cell lung cancer from the lung TRACERx cohort. In the raw uncorrected reads, each unique combination of TCR and UMI appeared on average more than ten times. Both alpha and beta chains were TCR-sequenced in 200 to 250 tumor regions, 64 matched nontumor lung samples and approximately 50 PBMC samples obtained at surgery. TCR alpha and beta repertoires were quantitatively compared across multiple tumor regions, matched nontumor lung and blood in non-small cell lung cancer. More beta-chain than alpha-chain transcripts were consistently detected, likely reflecting higher beta-chain transcript abundance. The study linked features of the TCR repertoire to counts of nonsynonymous mutations, which were determined by whole-exome sequencing of tumor tissue. Follow-up PBMC samples were sequenced whenever available, and the median time to follow-up was about 24 months after resection. The investigation overall reported the following: Ubiquitous expanded tumor TCRs showed up in blood more often at tumor resection than at routine follow-up. Additional single-cell paired TCR alpha and beta sequencing was considered necessary to confirm, at a functional level, the hypothesis that regional TCRs recognize regional mutations. Only 14 patients were included in the comparisons of baseline and follow-up blood repertoires.

The sample's time point label, decoded: blood at routine non-recurrence follow-up after resection. Without any cell sorting, TCR sequencing was performed on whole RNA extracted either from tumor and nontumor lung tissue or from cryopreserved PBMC samples. A patient was chosen for TCR sequencing only when enough RNA was available from at least two tumor regions. From cysteine to phenylalanine, the CDR3 is 14 amino acids long. Here the CDR3 DNA is all that survives: 42 bases in frame from base 1. From the germline V gene, CDR1 is SNHLY and CDR2 is FYNNEI. With respect to this clonotype: The target of this receptor is not known. Base qualities are missing; no much larger clone stands one base away.

The library came from 5' RACE. The instrument was a NextSeq 500. The TCR library protocol attached a unique molecular identifier to each TCR cDNA molecule to allow correction of PCR and sequencing errors. Per the authors' processing: TCR identification, UMI-based error correction and CDR3 extraction were all carried out with Decombinator tools. TCRs above a frequency of 2 per 1,000, corresponding to the top 1% of the tumor frequency distribution, were defined as expanded. Each repertoire was subsampled 100 times to 5,000 TCRs, after which Renyi diversity was computed with the R vegan package. CDR3 similarity networks were built from amino acid triplet string-kernel similarity, with CDR3s being connected when pairwise similarity was above 0.82. TCRdb took the public reads, trimmed them with fastp at Q25, ran MiXCR for clone calling and kept in-frame beta chains. Each CDR3 protein appears once, grouped with its most common genes and DNA. TCRdb's processing, not the study's, gives the V and J calls here. Counted in this sample were over 95,000 distinct CDR3 sequences; roughly a tenth of them appeared once. The ten largest clones take up 20% to 25% of the sample.

This receptor chain uses TRBV2 and TRBJ1-6, with TRBD1 as a weak D call on 6 bases. The sample consisted of PBMCs, taken at follow-up. This TCR was sampled from a female donor with early-stage non-small cell lung cancer. The encoded CDR3 is CGTTQGGSMVSLHF. The base sequence is TGTGGGACGACACAGGGCGGATCAATGGTGTCCCTCCACTTT.